The T cell receptor (beta chain) under discussion was sequenced for a study of T-cell memory formation after mild COVID-19. Germline loops: CDR1 GTSNPN, CDR2 SVGIG (reference sequence). The CDR3 covers 15 residues. V lost 3 bases, J lost 4 bases, and 18 bases lay in between. TCRdb recomputed calls from the 5' RACE reads with MiXCR, one row per CDR3 protein. Here the sample spans about 560,000 distinct CDR3 sequences, about 20% being singletons. This clonotype was recorded a few times. The sequenced material came from PBMCs or a T cell subset sorted from them (not recorded which). The TCR sequence derives from an adult woman who had mild COVID-19 (a few samples of this study predate the infection). Cell type and time point are not known. V is TRBV30 and J is TRBJ1-1; D might be TRBD1 (5 bases). The DNA for the CDR3 is TGTGCCTGGAGAACAGCAGGGTTTTTGGGCACTGAAGCTTTCTTT. Amino acids: CAWRTAGFLGTEAFF.